This T cell receptor beta chain was obtained from a study of CD8+CD57+ T cells in acquired aplastic anemia. Study-level findings and limits: Roughly 30 CD8+ CDR3 sequences occurred in both the patients and the controls. Patients did not significantly differ from controls in CD8+ Simpson's diversity.

Both TCR beta VDJ combination and CDR3 sequence profiling were carried out. Genomic DNA was the template for this profiling. A single record per CDR3 protein comes from TCRdb applying MiXCR to the reads. The sample consists of hundreds of thousands of distinct CDR3 sequences, about two thirds of them appearing once. Comment on this clonotype: The antigen is unknown.

Germline V gene data show CDR1 as GTSNPN and CDR2 as SVGIG (reference sequence). The CDR3 contains 14 residues. Trimming at V came to 3 bases and at J to 1 base, leaving 3 bases not matched to a gene. The gene calls are TRBV30 and TRBJ1-2; 9 bases are a match to TRBD1. Sequencing input: sorted CD4+, CD8+, or CD8+CD57+ T cells (not recorded which) from PBMCs. This sequence originates from a human donor in good health, serving as a control. This CDR3 reads CAWSRTGVNYGYTF. The CDR3 region has the DNA TGTGCCTGGAGCCGGACAGGGGTTAACTATGGCTACACCTTC.